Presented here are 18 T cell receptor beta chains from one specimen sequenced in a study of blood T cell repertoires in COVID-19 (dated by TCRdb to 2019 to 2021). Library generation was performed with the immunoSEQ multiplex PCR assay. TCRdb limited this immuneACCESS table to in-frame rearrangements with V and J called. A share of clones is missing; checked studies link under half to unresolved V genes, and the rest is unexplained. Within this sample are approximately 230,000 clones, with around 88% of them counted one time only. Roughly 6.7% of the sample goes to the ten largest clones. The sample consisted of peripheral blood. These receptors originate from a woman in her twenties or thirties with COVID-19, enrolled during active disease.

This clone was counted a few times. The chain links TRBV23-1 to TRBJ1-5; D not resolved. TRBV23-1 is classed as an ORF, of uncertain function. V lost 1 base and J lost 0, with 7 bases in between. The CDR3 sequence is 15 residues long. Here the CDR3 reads CASSQLRHSNQPQHF. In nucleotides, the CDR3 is TGCGCCAGCAGTCAATTGCGCCATAGCAATCAGCCCCAGCATTTT.

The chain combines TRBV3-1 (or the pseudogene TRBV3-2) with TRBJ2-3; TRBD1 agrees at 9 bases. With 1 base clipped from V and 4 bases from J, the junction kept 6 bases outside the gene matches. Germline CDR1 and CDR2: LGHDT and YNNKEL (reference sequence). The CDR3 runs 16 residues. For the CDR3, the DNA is TGTGCCAGCAGCCAAGGCGGGACAGGGCAGCCAGATACGCAGTATTTT. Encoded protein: CASSQGGTGQPDTQYF.

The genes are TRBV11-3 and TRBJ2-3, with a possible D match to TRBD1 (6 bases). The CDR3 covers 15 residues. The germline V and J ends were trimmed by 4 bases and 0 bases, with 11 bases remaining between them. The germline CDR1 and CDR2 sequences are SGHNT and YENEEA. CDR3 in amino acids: CASSSTTGSTDTQYF. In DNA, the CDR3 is TGTGCCAGCAGCTCGACGACAGGTAGCACAGATACGCAGTATTTT.

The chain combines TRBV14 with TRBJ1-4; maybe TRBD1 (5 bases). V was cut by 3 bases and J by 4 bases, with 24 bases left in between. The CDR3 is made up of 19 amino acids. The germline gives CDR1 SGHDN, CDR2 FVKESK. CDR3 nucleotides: TGTGCCAGCAGCCACCAATATGGGGGATACTTCGGGAGTAATGAAAAACTGTTTTTT. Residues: CASSHQYGGYFGSNEKLFF.

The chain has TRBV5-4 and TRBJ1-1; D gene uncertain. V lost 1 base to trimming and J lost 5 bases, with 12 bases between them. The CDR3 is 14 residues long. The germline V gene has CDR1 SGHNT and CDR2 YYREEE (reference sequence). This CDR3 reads CASSLPLEGTEAFF. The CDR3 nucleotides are TGTGCCAGCAGCTTGCCTCTAGAGGGTACTGAAGCTTTCTTT. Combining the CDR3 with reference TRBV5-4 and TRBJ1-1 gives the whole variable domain ETGVTQSPTHLIKTRGQQVTLRCSSQSGHNTVSWYQQALGQGPQFIFQYYREEENGRGNFPPRFSGLQFPNYSSELNVNALELDDSALYLCASSLPLEGTEAFFGQGTRLTVV.

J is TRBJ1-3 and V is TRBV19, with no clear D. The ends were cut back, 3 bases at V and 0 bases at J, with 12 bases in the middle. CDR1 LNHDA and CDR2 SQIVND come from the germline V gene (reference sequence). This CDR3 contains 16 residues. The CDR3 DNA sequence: TGTGCCAGTAGTATTTTAACGGGAAGCTCTGGAAACACCATATATTTT. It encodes CASSILTGSSGNTIYF.

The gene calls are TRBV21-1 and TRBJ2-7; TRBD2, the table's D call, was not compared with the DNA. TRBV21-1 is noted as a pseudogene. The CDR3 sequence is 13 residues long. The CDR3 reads CASSQLSSYEQYV. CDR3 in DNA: TGTGCCAGCAGCCAATTGAGCTCCTACGAGCAGTACGTC.

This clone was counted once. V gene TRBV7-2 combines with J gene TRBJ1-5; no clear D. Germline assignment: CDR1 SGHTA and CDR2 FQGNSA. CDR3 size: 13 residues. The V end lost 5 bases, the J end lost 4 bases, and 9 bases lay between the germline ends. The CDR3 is CASSPDGNQPQHF. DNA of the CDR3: TGTGCCAGCAGCCCCGACGGGAATCAGCCCCAGCATTTT.

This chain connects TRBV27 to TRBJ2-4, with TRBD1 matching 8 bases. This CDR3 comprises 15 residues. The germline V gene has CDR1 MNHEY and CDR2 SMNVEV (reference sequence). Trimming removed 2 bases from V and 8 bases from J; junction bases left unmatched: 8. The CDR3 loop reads CASSLKDRVKDIQYF. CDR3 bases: TGTGCCAGCAGTTTAAAGGACAGGGTTAAGGACATTCAGTACTTC.

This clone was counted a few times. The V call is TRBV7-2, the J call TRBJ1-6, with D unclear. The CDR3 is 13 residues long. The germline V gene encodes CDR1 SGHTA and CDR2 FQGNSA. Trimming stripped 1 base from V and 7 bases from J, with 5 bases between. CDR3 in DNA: TGTGCCAGCAGCTTAGACGGGAATTCACCCCTCCACTTT. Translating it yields CASSLDGNSPLHF.

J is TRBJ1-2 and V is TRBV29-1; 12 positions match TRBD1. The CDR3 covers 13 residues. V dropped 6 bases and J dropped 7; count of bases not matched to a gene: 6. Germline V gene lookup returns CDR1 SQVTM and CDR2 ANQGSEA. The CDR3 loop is CSVRGTGGRGYTF. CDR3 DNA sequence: TGCAGCGTCAGAGGGACAGGGGGCCGTGGCTACACCTTC.

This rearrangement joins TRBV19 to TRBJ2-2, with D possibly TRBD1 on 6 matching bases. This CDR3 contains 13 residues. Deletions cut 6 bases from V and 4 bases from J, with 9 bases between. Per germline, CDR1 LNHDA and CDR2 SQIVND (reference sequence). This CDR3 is CASRTQGTGELFF. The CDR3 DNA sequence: TGTGCCAGTAGGACACAGGGCACCGGGGAGCTGTTTTTT.

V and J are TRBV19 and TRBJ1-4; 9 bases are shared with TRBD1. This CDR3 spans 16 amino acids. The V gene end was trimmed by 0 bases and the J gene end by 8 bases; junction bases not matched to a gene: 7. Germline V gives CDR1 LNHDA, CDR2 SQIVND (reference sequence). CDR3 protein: CASSIERGQGREKLFF. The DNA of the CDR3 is TGTGCCAGTAGTATAGAGAGGGGACAGGGACGAGAAAAACTGTTTTTT.

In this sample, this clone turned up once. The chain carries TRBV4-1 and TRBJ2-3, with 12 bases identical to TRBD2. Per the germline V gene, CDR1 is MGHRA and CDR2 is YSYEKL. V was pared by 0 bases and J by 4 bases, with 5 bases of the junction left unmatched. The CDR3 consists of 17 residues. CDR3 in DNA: TGCGCCAGCAGCCAAGAAGGACTAGCGGGGAGATCAGATACGCAGTATTTT. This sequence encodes CASSQEGLAGRSDTQYF.

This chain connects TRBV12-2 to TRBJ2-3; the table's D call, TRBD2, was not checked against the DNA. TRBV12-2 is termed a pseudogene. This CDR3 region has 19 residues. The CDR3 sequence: CASRSRGTSGSTSTDTQYF. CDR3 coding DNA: TGTGCAAGTCGCTCCCGAGGGACTAGCGGAAGCACTAGCACAGATACGCAGTATTTT.

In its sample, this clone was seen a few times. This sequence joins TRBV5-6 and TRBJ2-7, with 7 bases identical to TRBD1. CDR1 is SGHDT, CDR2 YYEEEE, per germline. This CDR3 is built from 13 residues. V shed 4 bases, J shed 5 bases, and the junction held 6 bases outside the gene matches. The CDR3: CASSATGSDEQYF. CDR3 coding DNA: TGTGCCAGCAGCGCGACAGGGTCCGACGAGCAGTACTTC.

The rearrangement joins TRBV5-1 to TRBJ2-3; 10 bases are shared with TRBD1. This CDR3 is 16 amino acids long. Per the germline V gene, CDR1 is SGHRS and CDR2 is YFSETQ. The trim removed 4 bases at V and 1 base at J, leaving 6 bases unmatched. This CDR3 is CASSTGTGVGTDTQYF. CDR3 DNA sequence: TGCGCCAGCAGCACCGGGACAGGGGTGGGCACAGATACGCAGTATTTT.

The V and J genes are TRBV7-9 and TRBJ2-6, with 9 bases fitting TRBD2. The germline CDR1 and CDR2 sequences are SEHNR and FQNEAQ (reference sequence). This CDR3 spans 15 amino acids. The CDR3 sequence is CAAGGVPSGANVLTF. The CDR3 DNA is TGTGCTGCGGGGGGGGTTCCCTCTGGGGCCAACGTCCTGACTTTC.